This T cell receptor beta chain was recovered during a study of CD8+CD57+ T cells in acquired aplastic anemia. Looking at the study overall: Sorted CD4+ and CD8+ cells gave a mean 3.2 ug DNA, range roughly 0.18 to 27.4 ug.

Only patients with CD8+CD57+ cell expansion on flow cytometry were chosen for sequencing. Every one of the patients had aplastic anemia (severe, acquired). Patients had undergone no therapy by the time their blood was sampled. The CDR3 runs 16 residues. CDR1 is LNHDA and CDR2 is SQIVND in the germline V gene (reference sequence). Trimming removed 5 bases from V and 0 bases from J, with 13 bases in between. CDR3 and TCR beta VDJ profiling relied on a genomic DNA template. TCRdb ran MiXCR on the reads and lists one entry per CDR3 protein. The sample consists of around 200,000 distinct CDR3 sequences, roughly 50% of them appearing once.

The gene calls are TRBV19 and TRBJ1-4, with D possibly being TRBD1 (5 bases). Sequencing was performed on sorted CD4+, CD8+, or CD8+CD57+ T cells (not recorded which) from PBMCs. The receptor was derived from a human donor with aplastic anemia. CDR3 DNA: TGTGCCAGTAGTTCGCGGGGCCGTGCAACTAATGAAAAACTGTTTTTT. Amino acids: CASSSRGRATNEKLFF.